Here is one T cell receptor beta chain with its context. Its antigen is not known. This specimen comes from a study of monozygotic twins with inflammatory bowel disease. TCRdb re-called the 5' RACE reads and shows each CDR3 protein once, DNA omitted. The sample features about 380,000 distinct CDR3 sequences, with 2.6% in its top ten. Germline-derived CDR1 and CDR2 are MDHEN and SYDVKM. This CDR3 has 14 amino acids. Overall study findings and caveats: The data did not back a single strong IBD-associated clonotype or signal.

The sequenced sample was blood. The V and J genes are TRBV28 and TRBJ2-7; TCRdb calls TRBD1, which cannot be checked without DNA. The receptor's source is a human donor with ulcerative colitis or Crohn's disease, or a healthy co-twin of an affected twin (not recorded which). The CDR3: CASSPGTGLHEQYF.